Listed here are 14 T cell receptor beta chains from one sample, sequenced in a study of cytomegalovirus exposure and HLA in healthy donors. The PCR used 60 Vbeta and 13 Jbeta primers. TCRdb's table, derived via immunoSEQ multiplex PCR, lists solely in-frame clones and lacks some. The sample holds some 70,000 clones, 84% seen once. Sequenced input: PBMCs. The source of these receptors is a woman aged 45-65 years in good health and CMV-seronegative.

The CDR3 spells CASSLASGKGFGYTF. CDR3 DNA: TGCGCCAGCAGCTTGGCGTCGGGAAAGGGCTTTGGCTACACCTTC. The genes are TRBV5-1 and TRBJ1-2; D gene unclear. The CDR3 length is 15 residues. The germline gives CDR1 SGHRS, CDR2 YFSETQ. The ends were cut back, 0 bases at V and 7 bases at J, with 16 bases in the middle. Filled out from reference TRBV5-1 and TRBJ1-2, the complete variable domain reads KAGVTQTPRYLIKTRGQQVTLSCSPISGHRSVSWYQQTPGQGLQFLFEYFSETQRNKGNFPGRFSGRQFSNSRSEMNVSTLELGDSALYLCASSLASGKGFGYTFGSGTRLTVV.

This clone was seen just once. The rearrangement uses TRBV2 and TRBJ1-4, with TRBD1 matching over 12 bases. CDR3 length equals 18 residues. The trim removed 8 bases at V and 6 bases at J, leaving 16 bases unmatched. Germline loops: CDR1 SNHLY, CDR2 FYNNEI. DNA of the CDR3: TGTGCCAGCTCGACCCCGGGACAGGGGGCTGGAGCTTATGAAAAACTGTTTTTT. It encodes CASSTPGQGAGAYEKLFF.

This rearrangement joins TRBV9 to TRBJ2-3; no definite D call. The CDR3 totals 11 residues. V dropped 4 bases and J dropped 5 bases, with 5 bases sitting between them. Germline V gene lookup returns CDR1 SGDLS and CDR2 YYNGEE. DNA for the CDR3: TGTGCCAGCAGCCCCAAAGATACGCAGTATTTT. Its protein is CASSPKDTQYF.

The chain has TRBV27 and TRBJ2-7, with 7 bases identical to TRBD1. Per the germline V gene, CDR1 is MNHEY and CDR2 is SMNVEV (reference sequence). The CDR3 has 15 residues. The junction had 8 bases not matched to a gene; V was cut back by 5 bases and J by 1 base. Here the CDR3 DNA reads TGTGCCAGCAGTACAGACAGGGTGCCGTCCTACGAGCAGTACTTC. As protein: CASSTDRVPSYEQYF.

In the case of this clone: The junction departs from the called germline gene at one end, perhaps through a read error. V and J are TRBV11-2 and TRBJ1-3, with D perhaps matching TRBD1 (5 bases). This CDR3 has 13 residues. Per the germline V gene, CDR1 is SGHAT and CDR2 is FQNNGV. The CDR3 sequence is CASSVDDQGSIYF. CDR3 DNA sequence: TGTGCCAGCAGCGTAGATGACCAGGGCAGCATATATTTT. Looking up the rest from reference TRBV11-2 and TRBJ1-3 gives the full variable domain: EAGVAQSPRYKIIEKRQSVAFWCNPISGHATLYWYQQILGQGPKLLIQFQNNGVVDDSQLPKDRFSAERLKGVDSTLKIQPAKLEDSAVYLCASSVDDQGSIYFGEGSWLTVV.

DNA of the CDR3: TGTGCCAGTAGTAAGACCCCAGGGGGCGGAATCCACGAGCAGTACGTC. It is translated as CASSKTPGGGIHEQYV. The chain employs TRBV19 and TRBJ2-7, with TRBD1 matching over 8 bases. J gave up 5 bases and V 4 bases, and 13 bases lay outside the gene matches. Per germline, CDR1 LNHDA and CDR2 SQIVND (reference sequence). There are 16 residues in the CDR3.

This clone was recorded once. V gene TRBV6-6 combines with J gene TRBJ1-2; D unresolved. CDR1 and CDR2 from the germline V gene are MNHNY and SVGAGI (reference sequence). V dropped 7 bases and J dropped 4 bases, with 16 bases sitting between them. The CDR3 extends over 14 amino acids. This CDR3 reads CASTSLAKAYGYTF. CDR3 nucleotide sequence: TGTGCCAGCACCTCATTAGCCAAGGCCTATGGCTACACCTTC.

This clone was seen just once. The genes are TRBV4-1 and TRBJ2-4; TRBD2 might be the D (6 bases). Germline V gene sequence: CDR1 MGHRA, CDR2 YSYEKL. V was trimmed by 4 bases and J by 0 bases, leaving 22 bases between them. This CDR3 is 19 amino acids long. As DNA, the CDR3 is TGCGCCAGCAGCCTGAAAGCGGGTAGGGAGAGTTTAGCCAAAAACATTCAGTACTTC. Protein sequence: CASSLKAGRESLAKNIQYF.

CDR3 DNA sequence: TGTGCCAGCAGCTTTAGCGGGACAAGCTATGGCTACACCTTC. The encoded protein is CASSFSGTSYGYTF. J is TRBJ1-2 and V is TRBV13; D is possibly TRBD1 (6 bases). Trimming took off 3 bases at V and 4 bases at J, with 12 bases between the two ends. CDR1 is PRHDT and CDR2 is FYEKMQ in the germline V gene (reference sequence). This CDR3 has 14 residues.

This sequence joins TRBV11-2 and TRBJ2-7, with 8 bases aligning to TRBD2. CDR3 size: 15 residues. V shed 0 bases and J 0 bases; nucleotides not matched to a gene: 1. Germline assignment: CDR1 SGHAT and CDR2 FQNNGV. This chain's CDR3 is CASSLDGTSSYEQYF. CDR3 nucleotides: TGTGCCAGCAGCTTAGACGGGACTAGCTCCTACGAGCAGTACTTC.

V usage is TRBV7-2 and J usage is TRBJ2-5, with 8 bases fitting TRBD2. Germline lookup yields CDR1 SGHTA and CDR2 FQGNSA. After removal of 6 bases from V and 4 bases from J, the junction contained 7 bases not matched to a gene. The CDR3 contains 14 residues. CDR3 loop: CASSFGGAGETQYF. CDR3 sequence (DNA): TGTGCCAGCAGTTTCGGGGGGGCCGGAGAGACCCAGTACTTC.

The rearrangement joins TRBV5-8 to TRBJ2-5; weak D call: TRBD2 (6 bases). Germline V lookup: CDR1 SGHTS, CDR2 YDEGEE. V lost 7 bases and J 2 bases, leaving 18 bases between the germline ends. The CDR3 is 15 amino acids. DNA of the CDR3: TGTGCCAGCGGTTCGGCGGGACTCCATCAAGAGACCCAGTACTTC. Protein sequence: CASGSAGLHQETQYF. Supplemented by reference TRBV5-8 and TRBJ2-5, the full variable domain reads EAGVTQSPTHLIKTRGQQATLRCSPISGHTSVYWYQQALGLGLQFLLWYDEGEERNRGNFPPRFSGRQFPNYSSELNVNALELEDSALYLCASGSAGLHQETQYFGPGTRLLVL.

V usage is TRBV6-5 and J usage is TRBJ1-2; the D is unclear. Trimming stripped 10 bases from V and 0 bases from J, with 9 bases between. CDR3 length: 12 residues. Germline assignment: CDR1 MNHEY and CDR2 SVGAGI. In DNA form, the CDR3 reads TGTGCCACCGCAAGAGCTAACTATGGCTACACCTTC. Its translation: CATARANYGYTF.

The chain carries TRBV30 and TRBJ1-2; D not certain. The CDR3 runs to 13 residues. Germline loops: CDR1 GTSNPN, CDR2 SVGIG (reference sequence). Trimming left V 4 bases short and J 4 bases short, with 13 bases between. The CDR3 here is CAWNNALGYGYTF. The CDR3, as DNA: TGTGCCTGGAACAACGCTCTAGGCTATGGCTACACCTTC.